One T cell receptor beta chain is described in this entry. Both 60 Vbeta primers and 13 Jbeta primers went into the PCR. Data came from immunoSEQ multiplex PCR; TCRdb stores just in-frame clones and leaves some out. The sample lists 130,000 to 150,000 clones, around 75% occurring once. Germline assignment: CDR1 SGDLS and CDR2 YYNGEE. The trim removed 4 bases at V and 4 bases at J, leaving 12 bases unmatched. There are 18 residues in the CDR3. The data stem from a study of cytomegalovirus exposure and HLA in healthy donors. The chain links TRBV9 to TRBJ2-2, with 11 bases lining up with TRBD1. The sample consisted of PBMCs. The clonotype comes from a female donor in good health and CMV-seronegative. Here the CDR3 reads CASSYGTGGLWGTGELFF. The CDR3 DNA follows: TGTGCCAGCAGCTACGGGACAGGGGGGCTCTGGGGCACCGGGGAGCTGTTTTTT.